The 30 T cell receptor beta chains below were found in one sample sequenced in a study of T-cell reconstitution after alpha-beta-depleted transplantation in children. As it was prepared, the TCRbeta library received unique molecular identifiers. TCRdb passed the PCR reads through MiXCR, listing each CDR3 protein once. Altogether about 980,000 distinct CDR3 sequences are present, roughly 29% being singletons, with the ten largest covering 25% to 35%. Specimen: PBMCs, mostly from graft donor cells, collected 360 days after TCRalphabeta/CD19-depleted stem cell transplant. These receptors were taken from a boy in the first two years of life who had a stem cell transplant for SCID, so the T cells may come from the graft donor.

The rearrangement links TRBV7-2 to TRBJ1-1; D is possibly TRBD1 (5 bases). CDR1 SGHTA and CDR2 FQGNSA come from the germline V gene. V was pared by 5 bases and J by 2 bases, with 12 bases between. CDR3 length equals 14 residues. This CDR3 reads CASSNGAANTEAFF. CDR3 DNA: TGTGCCAGCAGCAATGGGGCAGCCAACACTGAAGCTTTCTTT.

The V call is TRBV25-1, the J call TRBJ2-2; 7 bases match TRBD1. The ends lost 3 bases at V and 3 bases at J; junction bases unmatched: 4. The CDR3 consists of 15 residues. In germline, CDR1 is MGHDK, CDR2 SYGVNS. The CDR3 coding sequence is TGTGCCAGCAGTGATATGACAGGGCACACCGGGGAGCTGTTTTTT. It yields the protein CASSDMTGHTGELFF.

The chain links TRBV5-5 to TRBJ2-5, with D possibly matching TRBD2 (6 bases). The CDR3 is 17 residues long. Per the germline V gene, CDR1 is SGHKS and CDR2 is YYEKEE (reference sequence). The germline V and J ends were trimmed by 4 bases and 0 bases, with 19 bases remaining between them. The CDR3 nucleotides are TGTGCCAGCAGCGGGGGGACCGTCGGTTTGTACCAAGAGACCCAGTACTTC. Protein: CASSGGTVGLYQETQYF.

The chain recombines TRBV7-6 with TRBJ2-7; D is ambiguous. CDR1 and CDR2 from the germline V gene are SGHVS and FNYEAQ. Trimming cost V 2 bases and J 6 bases, with 14 bases left between them. This CDR3 has 14 residues. The CDR3 nucleotides are TGTGCCAGCAGCTTAATACAGTTCGGGTCCGAGCAGTACTTC. It codes for CASSLIQFGSEQYF.

CDR3 nucleotides: TGTGCCAGCAGTGAACCGCGCTTATCTAGCACAGATACGCAGTATTTT. Protein product: CASSEPRLSSTDTQYF. The rearrangement joins TRBV12-3 or TRBV12-4 to TRBJ2-3; no clear D. The CDR3 is 16 residues long. V was pared by 5 bases and J by 0 bases, with 15 bases between.

The V call is TRBV5-1, the J call TRBJ2-7; maybe TRBD2 (5 bases). V lost 0 bases and J lost 0, with 19 bases in between. The CDR3 is 18 amino acids. Germline lookup yields CDR1 SGHRS and CDR2 YFSETQ. The CDR3 sequence: CASSLARDTAVFSYEQYF. For the CDR3, the DNA is TGCGCCAGCAGCTTGGCCCGGGATACTGCGGTTTTCTCCTACGAGCAGTACTTC.

There are many counts of this clonotype. The rearrangement links TRBV15 to TRBJ2-7, with D perhaps TRBD2 (8 bases). The length of the CDR3 is 13 residues. Germline values: CDR1 LNHNV, CDR2 YYDKDF (reference sequence). V shed 11 bases and J shed 4 bases, with 18 bases lying between them. Here the CDR3 DNA reads TGTGCCCCCCGGGGGGGACAGAGGTACGAGCAGTACTTC. Protein sequence: CAPRGGQRYEQYF.

This clonotype was seen more than once but under ten times. The V gene is TRBV6-1, the J gene TRBJ1-1; D remains unclear. The CDR3 contains 15 residues. Per the germline V gene, CDR1 is MNHNS and CDR2 is SASEGT. Deletions cut 6 bases from V and 0 bases from J, with 14 bases between. This CDR3 reads CASRPAGNLNTEAFF. Here the CDR3 DNA reads TGTGCCAGCAGACCGGCGGGCAATTTGAACACTGAAGCTTTCTTT.

V usage is TRBV20-1 and J usage is TRBJ2-3; D might be TRBD1 or TRBD2, each matching 5 bases. The CDR3 extends over 15 amino acids. The germline V and J ends were trimmed by 5 bases and 0 bases, with 15 bases remaining between them. Germline CDR1 reads DFQATT; CDR2 reads SNEGSKA (reference sequence). The CDR3 protein is CSAGPPGRSTDTQYF. DNA of the CDR3: TGCAGTGCTGGACCGCCGGGACGTAGCACAGATACGCAGTATTTT.

On this clonotype itself: At one boundary the junction diverges from the germline segment, which might be a read error. The chain is built from TRBV5-5 and TRBJ2-5, with D uncertain. The CDR3 has 14 amino acids. The germline V gene encodes CDR1 SGHKS and CDR2 YYEKEE (reference sequence). The CDR3: CASTLEPYQETQYF. CDR3 DNA: TGTGCCAGCACCTTGGAGCCCTATCAAGAGACCCAGTACTTC.

There are many counts of this clonotype. The chain is built from TRBV5-1 and TRBJ2-2, with 8 bases fitting TRBD1. The germline V gene has CDR1 SGHRS and CDR2 YFSETQ. The CDR3 has 14 amino acids. With V trimmed by 4 bases and J by 4 bases, 3 bases remained unmatched. The chain's CDR3 is CASSPDRATGELFF. The DNA for the CDR3 is TGCGCCAGCAGCCCGGACAGGGCCACCGGGGAGCTGTTTTTT.

This clonotype appeared a few times. The chain employs TRBV20-1 and TRBJ1-4; no clear D. CDR1 is DFQATT and CDR2 is SNEGSKA in the germline V gene (reference sequence). CDR3 length: 15 residues. V was pared by 0 bases and J by 5 bases, with 13 bases between. This chain's CDR3 is CSARDMGRGNEKLFF. DNA of the CDR3: TGCAGTGCTAGAGATATGGGGAGAGGCAATGAAAAACTGTTTTTT.

The chain joins TRBV6-5 to TRBJ2-7; the D is unclear. V lost 0 bases to trimming and J lost 2 bases, with 11 bases between them. The CDR3 totals 15 residues. Germline V gives CDR1 MNHEY, CDR2 SVGAGI. In nucleotides, the CDR3 is TGTGCCAGCAGTTACTCGGTACTCGGAACCTACGAGCAGTACTTC. Translation gives CASSYSVLGTYEQYF.

This chain connects TRBV7-2 to TRBJ2-1; D unclear. From germline, CDR1 is SGHTA and CDR2 FQGNSA. The CDR3 length is 12 residues. Trimming cost V 3 bases and J 12 bases, with 12 bases left between them. The CDR3 DNA reads as TGTGCCAGCAGCTTTGACCGGTCCTGGCAGTTCTTC. Translated: CASSFDRSWQFF.

The V call is TRBV18, the J call TRBJ2-6; D possibly corresponds to TRBD1 (6 bases). Germline assignment: CDR1 KGHSH and CDR2 LQKENI. This CDR3 comprises 16 residues. Trimming removed 5 bases from V and 1 base from J, with 12 bases in between. CDR3 residues: CASSGGPTSGANVLTF. CDR3 sequence (DNA): TGTGCCAGCTCAGGGGGCCCAACTTCTGGGGCCAACGTCCTGACTTTC.

The sample holds a few counts of this clonotype. The V and J genes are TRBV5-1 and TRBJ2-1; TRBD2 aligns across 8 bases. CDR3 size: 14 residues. With V trimmed by 5 bases and J by 3 bases, 4 bases remained unmatched. The V gene's germline CDR1 is SGHRS and CDR2 YFSETQ. DNA for the CDR3: TGCGCCAGCAGGCTCCTAGCGGGCTACAATGAGCAGTTCTTC. Amino acids: CASRLLAGYNEQFF.

This clonotype was counted only a few times. The chain employs TRBV7-3 and TRBJ2-3; TRBD2 aligns across 9 bases. The CDR3 runs to 21 residues. CDR1 and CDR2 from the germline V gene are SGHTA and FQGTGA. V lost 1 base, J lost 2 bases, and 19 bases stayed unmatched. The CDR3 DNA sequence: TGTGCCAGCAGCTTAAAAATATCGGGAGCGGGGGGCCTCCCGCACACAGATACGCAGTATTTT. Its protein is CASSLKISGAGGLPHTDTQYF.

This clonotype was observed a few times. The rearrangement joins TRBV12-3 or TRBV12-4 to TRBJ2-2, with D tentatively TRBD2 (6 bases). The CDR3 runs to 15 residues. V lost 2 bases and J lost 5, with 12 bases in between. This chain's CDR3 is CASSLRAGSTGELFF. CDR3 nucleotides: TGTGCCAGCAGTTTAAGGGCGGGGTCAACCGGGGAGCTGTTTTTT.

This sequence joins TRBV20-1 and TRBJ2-5, with a tentative D call TRBD2 (7 bases). Germline CDR1 DFQATT, CDR2 SNEGSKA (reference sequence). Trimming cost V 6 bases and J 5 bases, with 16 bases left between them. This CDR3 has 13 amino acids. The DNA of the CDR3 is TGCAGTGCGAATCTGGGGGGGCGGGAGACCCAGTACTTC. Translation gives CSANLGGRETQYF.

This rearrangement joins TRBV20-1 to TRBJ1-4; 7 bases are shared with TRBD1. Germline trimming cut 3 bases from V and 8 bases from J; bases unmatched to any gene: 9. Germline V gene data show CDR1 as DFQATT and CDR2 as SNEGSKA (reference sequence). The CDR3 totals 14 residues. CDR3: CSASIQGRGEKLFF. The CDR3 DNA reads TGCAGTGCTAGTATACAGGGGCGGGGAGAAAAACTGTTTTTT.

In its sample, this clonotype was seen once. The chain has TRBV6-1 and TRBJ2-5; D gene ambiguous. Trimming left V 5 bases short and J 5 bases short, with 18 bases between. Germline CDR1 is MNHNS and CDR2 is SASEGT. The CDR3 runs 15 residues. The CDR3: CASSRPHGSRETQYF. The CDR3 DNA reads as TGTGCCAGCAGTAGGCCCCACGGGTCCAGGGAGACCCAGTACTTC.

This clonotype was seen a handful of times. V and J are TRBV4-2 and TRBJ2-3, with 10 bases matching TRBD2. Germline trimming cut 6 bases from V and 2 bases from J; bases unmatched to any gene: 5. This CDR3 has 15 residues. From germline, CDR1 is LGHNA and CDR2 YNFKEQ. CDR3 residues: CASSSGTSVTDTQYF. As DNA, the CDR3 is TGTGCCAGCAGTTCCGGGACTAGCGTCACAGATACGCAGTATTTT.

This clonotype was counted only a few times. V gene TRBV18 combines with J gene TRBJ2-1; possible D gene TRBD2, 5 bases. Trimming shortened V by 6 bases and J by 8 bases, and 17 bases separated the two germline ends. This CDR3 contains 14 residues. Per germline, CDR1 KGHSH and CDR2 LQKENI. The CDR3 coding sequence is TGTGCCAGCTCCCGGCAGGCGGGTGGGCATGAGCAGTTCTTC. This encodes CASSRQAGGHEQFF.

This clonotype was found a few times. The chain combines TRBV28 with TRBJ1-6, with D unclear. This CDR3 has 12 residues. CDR1 is MDHEN and CDR2 is SYDVKM in the germline V gene. Deletions cut 10 bases from V and 10 bases from J, with 14 bases between. The CDR3 region is CATQAGPSPLHF. The CDR3 DNA follows: TGTGCCACGCAGGCGGGTCCCTCACCCCTCCACTTT. The variable domain in full, with the rest retrieved from reference TRBV28 and TRBJ1-6, is DVKVTQSSRYLVKRTGEKVFLECVQDMDHENMFWYRQDPGLGLRLIYFSYDVKMKEKGDIPEGYSVSREKKERFSLILESASTNQTSMYLCATQAGPSPLHFGNGTRLTVT.

The chain couples TRBV5-1 to TRBJ2-1; tentative D call: TRBD1 (5 bases). The V gene's germline CDR1 is SGHRS and CDR2 YFSETQ. Between the trimmed V and J ends, which lost 2 bases and 9 bases, there was a span of 12 bases. The CDR3 loop spans 13 amino acids. In nucleotides, the CDR3 is TGCGCCAGCAGCTTTCCAGGGTCCGGTGAGCAGTTCTTC. Its translation is CASSFPGSGEQFF. Full variable domain (missing parts from reference TRBV5-1 and TRBJ2-1): KAGVTQTPRYLIKTRGQQVTLSCSPISGHRSVSWYQQTPGQGLQFLFEYFSETQRNKGNFPGRFSGRQFSNSRSEMNVSTLELGDSALYLCASSFPGSGEQFFGPGTRLTVL.

This chain links TRBV27 with TRBJ1-2, with 8 bases fitting TRBD1. V was clipped by 5 bases and J by 3 bases; unmatched bases: 8. The CDR3 spans 15 residues. Germline V gene data show CDR1 as MNHEY and CDR2 as SMNVEV (reference sequence). As DNA, the CDR3 is TGTGCCAGCAGTCTCCGACAGGGGCCTTACTATGGCTACACCTTC. Translation: CASSLRQGPYYGYTF.

The J gene is TRBJ2-2, the V gene TRBV9, with 7 positions matching TRBD1. The CDR3 sequence is 18 residues long. Germline CDR1 reads SGDLS; CDR2 reads YYNGEE. V was clipped by 4 bases and J by 0 bases; unmatched bases: 12. The DNA of the CDR3 is TGTGCCAGCAGCCCCTCCGGGACAGCCTATGCGAACACCGGGGAGCTGTTTTTT. It yields the protein CASSPSGTAYANTGELFF.

In its sample, this clonotype was seen a few times. The chain joins TRBV20-1 to TRBJ2-1; D uncertain. Trimming shortened V by 0 bases and J by 7 bases, and 13 bases separated the two germline ends. The germline gives CDR1 DFQATT, CDR2 SNEGSKA (reference sequence). The CDR3 is made up of 14 amino acids. The CDR3 nucleotides are TGCAGTGCTAGAGATCTGGGGATTCAGAATGAGCAGTTCTTC. It specifies CSARDLGIQNEQFF.

The chain joins TRBV6-2 or TRBV6-3 to TRBJ2-1, with 9 bases identical to TRBD1. V dropped 2 bases and J dropped 11; count of bases not matched to a gene: 13. The CDR3 totals 16 residues. CDR1 is MNHEY and CDR2 is SVGEGT in the germline V gene. The CDR3 DNA sequence: TGTGCCAGCAGTTACCCGTCAACAGGGGGCCTAAGGCAGCAGTTCTTC. Residues: CASSYPSTGGLRQQFF.

The J gene is TRBJ1-5, the V gene TRBV20-1; the D gene is possibly TRBD1 (6 bases). V lost 3 bases and J lost 4, with 16 bases in between. CDR1 DFQATT and CDR2 SNEGSKA come from the germline V gene (reference sequence). This CDR3 has 15 amino acids. CDR3 bases: TGCAGTGCTAGTTCATACGGACAGTTAAATCAGCCCCAGCATTTT. Translated: CSASSYGQLNQPQHF.